These 26 T cell receptor beta chains came from one sample sequenced in a study of T cells in localized non-small cell lung cancer. Libraries were prepared by immunoSEQ multiplex PCR; TCRdb keeps only in-frame clonotypes and omits some of them. This sample carries some 50,000 clones, more than 85% of them seen once, and the ten largest clones take about a sixth. The material sequenced was PBMCs, taken before any cancer treatment. The source is a female donor with stage II lung adenocarcinoma.

This rearrangement joins TRBV4-2 to TRBJ2-7; perhaps TRBD2 as D (5 bases). Trimming stripped 3 bases from V and 3 bases from J, with 18 bases between. The CDR3 contains 16 residues. CDR1 and CDR2 (germline): LGHNA, YNFKEQ. DNA for the CDR3: TGTGCCAGCAGCCAGGGAGCCCGGTCCATCAACTACGAGCAGTACTTC. Protein sequence: CASSQGARSINYEQYF.

The chain recombines TRBV10-3 with TRBJ1-6, with 7 bases lining up with TRBD1. This CDR3 comprises 14 residues. Per the germline V gene, CDR1 is ENHRY and CDR2 is SYGVKD. J gave up 4 bases and V 6 bases, and 3 bases lay outside the gene matches. The CDR3 DNA sequence: TGTGCCATCAGGGTGGGACAGTATAATTCACCCCTCCACTTT. As protein: CAIRVGQYNSPLHF.

The CDR3 here is CASSLGDRAHNEQFF. CDR3 DNA sequence: TGTGCCAGCAGCTTAGGGGACAGGGCCCACAATGAGCAGTTCTTC. The chain couples TRBV7-3 to TRBJ2-1, with 9 bases matching TRBD1. This CDR3 has 15 amino acids. With 2 bases clipped from V and 5 bases from J, the junction kept 4 bases outside the gene matches. Per the germline V gene, CDR1 is SGHTA and CDR2 is FQGTGA.

V gene TRBV28 combines with J gene TRBJ2-7; 9 nucleotides line up with TRBD2. V lost 5 bases to trimming and J lost 5 bases; unmatched junction nucleotides: 10. CDR3 length equals 15 residues. Germline V gives CDR1 MDHEN, CDR2 SYDVKM. For the CDR3, the DNA is TGTGCCAGCAGTCCCCCGGGACTAGCCCTCCACGAGCAGTACTTC. It encodes CASSPPGLALHEQYF.

V usage is TRBV30 and J usage is TRBJ2-5; TRBD2 matches at 11 bases. The germline V gene encodes CDR1 GTSNPN and CDR2 SVGIG (reference sequence). This CDR3 has 14 residues. V was clipped by 2 bases and J by 3 bases; unmatched bases: 2. CDR3 protein: CAWSQLAGEETQYF. The CDR3 DNA reads as TGTGCCTGGAGTCAACTAGCGGGGGAAGAGACCCAGTACTTC.

The rearrangement uses TRBV5-1 and TRBJ1-2; D possibly corresponds to TRBD1 (6 bases). Germline CDR1 and CDR2: SGHRS and YFSETQ. This CDR3 is 14 amino acids long. Trimming pared 0 bases from V and 7 bases from J, leaving 13 bases between. Here the CDR3 DNA reads TGCGCCAGCAGCTTGGTACAGGGTGGAGGTGGCTACACCTTC. Its protein is CASSLVQGGGGYTF.

J is TRBJ1-1 and V is TRBV5-1, with 9 bases lining up with TRBD1. This CDR3 is 16 amino acids long. The germline CDR1 and CDR2 sequences are SGHRS and YFSETQ. Trimming at V came to 2 bases and at J to 1 base, leaving 6 bases not matched to a gene. DNA of the CDR3: TGCGCCAGCAGCTTTGCCCCGGGACAGGGGAACACTGAAGCTTTCTTT. It codes for CASSFAPGQGNTEAFF.

The chain joins TRBV5-1 to TRBJ1-1, with 9 bases matching TRBD1. This CDR3 contains 15 residues. The V segment lost 8 bases and the J segment 2 bases; nucleotides outside the gene matches: 10. Germline CDR1 and CDR2: SGHRS and YFSETQ. CDR3 sequence reads: CASLTGTGKNTEAFF. CDR3 sequence (DNA): TGCGCCAGTTTAACCGGGACAGGGAAAAACACTGAAGCTTTCTTT.

The chain joins TRBV5-4 to TRBJ2-1; a possible D gene is TRBD2 (5 bases). Germline-derived CDR1 and CDR2 are SGHNT and YYREEE (reference sequence). V was pared by 3 bases and J by 0 bases, with 10 bases between. The CDR3 consists of 15 residues. The CDR3 DNA follows: TGTGCCAGCAGCTCGTCGACTAACTCCTACAATGAGCAGTTCTTC. The encoded protein is CASSSSTNSYNEQFF.

The chain is built from TRBV27 and TRBJ2-1; 9 bases align to TRBD1. This CDR3 comprises 15 residues. J was trimmed by 0 bases and V by 8 bases; bases with no gene match: 5. Germline V CDR1 and CDR2: MNHEY, SMNVEV (reference sequence). CDR3 sequence reads: CASGTGPNSYNEQFF. For the CDR3, the DNA is TGTGCCAGCGGGACAGGGCCCAACTCCTACAATGAGCAGTTCTTC.

The rearrangement links TRBV2 to TRBJ1-1, with D maybe TRBD1 (5 bases). Trimming removed 3 bases from V and 0 bases from J, with 20 bases in between. The germline CDR1 and CDR2 sequences are SNHLY and FYNNEI. The length of the CDR3 is 18 residues. As DNA, the CDR3 is TGTGCCAGCAGTGATAGTGGCAGGGCCTCGGGTATGAACACTGAAGCTTTCTTT. Protein: CASSDSGRASGMNTEAFF.

The chain couples TRBV12-5 to TRBJ2-3, with no clear D. The CDR3 has 16 residues. Looked up from germline, CDR1 is LGHNT and CDR2 is FRNRAP. V was clipped by 1 base and J by 0 bases, with 11 bases between them. The CDR3 DNA follows: TGTGCTAGTGGTTTGGGGTACAGCTCTAGCACAGATACGCAGTATTTT. Translation gives CASGLGYSSSTDTQYF.

The chain recombines TRBV19 with TRBJ1-6; 7 positions agree with TRBD1. There are 14 residues in the CDR3. The germline V gene has CDR1 LNHDA and CDR2 SQIVND (reference sequence). V lost 5 bases to trimming and J lost 7 bases; unmatched junction nucleotides: 5. The CDR3 protein is CASSATGENSPLHF. The CDR3 DNA reads TGTGCCAGTAGTGCAACAGGGGAAAATTCACCCCTCCACTTT.

This rearrangement joins TRBV5-1 to TRBJ1-2; 9 bases map to TRBD1. This CDR3 comprises 15 residues. Losses at the gene ends were 7 bases for V and 2 bases for J; bases not matched to a gene: 9. Germline assignment: CDR1 SGHRS and CDR2 YFSETQ. CDR3 protein: CASRTGVGENYGYTF. CDR3 DNA: TGCGCCAGCCGGACAGGGGTGGGGGAAAACTATGGCTACACCTTC.

The rearrangement links TRBV12-5 to TRBJ1-4, with 7 positions matching TRBD1. Germline V gene sequence: CDR1 LGHNT, CDR2 FRNRAP. This CDR3 is built from 14 residues. J lost 6 bases, V lost 1 base, and 2 bases had no gene match. For the CDR3, the DNA is TGTGCTAGTGGTTTGGCAGGGGGAGATGAAAAACTGTTTTTT. Translated, it gives CASGLAGGDEKLFF.

This rearrangement joins TRBV4-1 to TRBJ2-7; D is possibly TRBD1 (6 bases). The length of the CDR3 is 13 residues. V was shortened by 4 bases and J by 4 bases, with 11 bases between the two germline ends. CDR1 is MGHRA and CDR2 is YSYEKL in the germline V gene. CDR3 amino acids: CASSPRTAYEQYF. DNA of the CDR3: TGCGCCAGCAGCCCTCGGACAGCTTACGAGCAGTACTTC.

The V gene is TRBV6-5, the J gene TRBJ1-2, with D possibly being TRBD1 (5 bases). This CDR3 is 15 amino acids long. Germline values: CDR1 MNHEY, CDR2 SVGAGI. Trimming removed 2 bases at V and 4 bases at J, with 14 bases between. The CDR3 loop is CASSYGGTGGYGYTF. The DNA for the CDR3 is TGTGCCAGCAGTTACGGAGGGACCGGCGGCTATGGCTACACCTTC.

This chain joins TRBV29-1 and TRBJ2-2, with D possibly matching TRBD2 (5 bases). The CDR3 runs 13 residues. Trimming stripped 4 bases from V and 3 bases from J, with 9 bases between. Germline V gene sequence: CDR1 SQVTM, CDR2 ANQGSEA. CDR3 protein: CSVAGLYTGELFF. CDR3 in DNA: TGCAGCGTTGCAGGACTGTACACCGGGGAGCTGTTTTTT.

The chain joins TRBV28 to TRBJ2-1; 7 nucleotides agree with TRBD1. With 5 bases clipped from V and 1 base from J, the junction kept 2 bases outside the gene matches. The germline CDR1 and CDR2 sequences are MDHEN and SYDVKM. This CDR3 contains 14 residues. Here the CDR3 reads CASSNRGSYNEQFF. For the CDR3, the DNA is TGTGCCAGCAGTAACAGGGGTTCCTACAATGAGCAGTTCTTC.

This chain joins TRBV27 and TRBJ2-6; no clear D. Germline V lookup: CDR1 MNHEY, CDR2 SMNVEV (reference sequence). Trimming stripped 1 base from V and 0 bases from J, with 13 bases between. This CDR3 region has 18 residues. The CDR3 region is CASSLFVSTNSGANVLTF. As DNA, the CDR3 is TGTGCCAGCAGTTTATTTGTGAGTACGAACTCTGGGGCCAACGTCCTGACTTTC. The full variable domain, completed using reference TRBV27 and TRBJ2-6, is EAQVTQNPRYLITVTGKKLTVTCSQNMNHEYMSWYRQDPGLGLRQIYYSMNVEVTDKGDVPEGYKVSRKEKRNFPLILESPSPNQTSLYFCASSLFVSTNSGANVLTFGAGSRLTVL.

The rearrangement joins TRBV10-3 to TRBJ1-3, with D tentatively TRBD1 (5 bases). From germline, CDR1 is ENHRY and CDR2 SYGVKD. Trimming removed 3 bases at V and 4 bases at J, with 10 bases between. The CDR3 is 14 residues long. As DNA, the CDR3 is TGTGCCATCAGTGAAGGGGCAGGGGGAAACACCATATATTTT. It translates to CAISEGAGGNTIYF.

This chain links TRBV30 with TRBJ2-7, with D maybe TRBD1 (6 bases). This CDR3 has 14 residues. Trimming left V 1 base short and J 2 bases short, with 12 bases between. Germline loops: CDR1 GTSNPN, CDR2 SVGIG (reference sequence). The CDR3 loop reads CAWSGLDSPYEQYF. As DNA, the CDR3 is TGTGCCTGGAGTGGTCTGGACAGTCCCTACGAGCAGTACTTC.

The gene calls are TRBV2 and TRBJ1-1; 7 bases line up with TRBD1. The CDR3 has 14 residues. Trimming at V came to 6 bases and at J to 0 bases, leaving 4 bases not matched to a gene. Germline V gives CDR1 SNHLY, CDR2 FYNNEI. CDR3 amino acids: CASSLQGMNTEAFF. The CDR3 nucleotides read TGTGCCAGCAGCCTACAGGGGATGAACACTGAAGCTTTCTTT.

The rearrangement links TRBV5-4 to TRBJ2-3; 8 bases agree with TRBD2. CDR1 and CDR2 from the germline V gene are SGHNT and YYREEE (reference sequence). V was pared by 4 bases and J by 0 bases, with 10 bases of the junction left unmatched. The CDR3 contains 17 residues. CDR3 in DNA: TGTGCCAGCAGCGCATCCGGGACTAGACTCAGCACAGATACGCAGTATTTT. Its protein product is CASSASGTRLSTDTQYF. Filled out from reference TRBV5-4 and TRBJ2-3, the complete variable domain reads ETGVTQSPTHLIKTRGQQVTLRCSSQSGHNTVSWYQQALGQGPQFIFQYYREEENGRGNFPPRFSGLQFPNYSSELNVNALELDDSALYLCASSASGTRLSTDTQYFGPGTRLTVL.

This clone was counted between two and nine times. The CDR3 DNA is TGCGCCAGCAGCCCAGGGACAGGGAAGGTCTATGGCTACACCTTC. This encodes CASSPGTGKVYGYTF. This rearrangement joins TRBV5-1 to TRBJ1-2; 9 bases align to TRBD1. CDR3 length: 15 amino acids. CDR1 is SGHRS and CDR2 is YFSETQ in the germline V gene. The junction had 8 bases not matched to a gene; V was cut back by 4 bases and J by 4 bases.

In this sample, this clone turned up a few times. The V call is TRBV6-1, the J call TRBJ2-7; the D gene is possibly TRBD2 (6 bases). This CDR3 is built from 12 residues. Trimming removed 4 bases at V and 6 bases at J, with 10 bases between. CDR1 and CDR2 (germline): MNHNS, SASEGT. For the CDR3, the DNA is TGTGCCAGCAGTGCGACTAGATCCGAGCAGTACTTC. It codes for CASSATRSEQYF.